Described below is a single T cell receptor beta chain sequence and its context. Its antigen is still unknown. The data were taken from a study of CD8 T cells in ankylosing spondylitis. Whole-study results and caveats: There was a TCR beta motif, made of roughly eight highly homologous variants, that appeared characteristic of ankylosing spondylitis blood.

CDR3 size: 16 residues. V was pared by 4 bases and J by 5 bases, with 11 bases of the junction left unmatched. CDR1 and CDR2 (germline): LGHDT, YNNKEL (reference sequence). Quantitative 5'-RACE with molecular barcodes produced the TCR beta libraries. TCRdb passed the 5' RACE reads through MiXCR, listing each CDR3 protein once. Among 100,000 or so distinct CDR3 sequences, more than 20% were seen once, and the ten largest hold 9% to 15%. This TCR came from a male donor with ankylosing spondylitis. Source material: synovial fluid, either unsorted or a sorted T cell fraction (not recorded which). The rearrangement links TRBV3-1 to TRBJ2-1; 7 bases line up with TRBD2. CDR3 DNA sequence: TGTGCCAGCAGCCTGGGTCTAGCGGAGAATCACAATGAGCAGTTCTTC. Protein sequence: CASSLGLAENHNEQFF.